This T cell receptor beta chain was observed in a study of OX40 agonist ivuxolimab in advanced cancers. At the level of the study: Among those treated, three patients had partial responses, one with hepatocellular carcinoma and two with cutaneous melanoma.

The V gene's germline CDR1 is SNHLY and CDR2 FYNNEI. The CDR3 loop spans 12 amino acids. This table comes from immunoSEQ multiplex PCR, and its TCRdb copy is limited to in-frame clones, with some not included. The table shows around 51,000 clones, with around 82% occurring only once. The genes are TRBV2 and TRBJ2-5, with TRBD1 identical over 7 bases. The DNA end is a closer match to TRBJ2-7, so the J assignment may be wrong. The starting material was CD4+ or CD8+ T cells sorted from blood, obtained in a trial of the OX40 agonist ivuxolimab. The TCR comes from an adult with an advanced solid tumor such as melanoma, head and neck, liver or kidney cancer. CDR3 nucleotides: TGTGCCAGCAGAGACAGGGAATACGAGCAGTACTTC. Translation: CASRDREYEQYF.